This T cell receptor (beta chain) was captured by sequencing in a study of control samples from healthy donors and cancer patients (dated by TCRdb to the early 2020s). The library was generated by the immunoSEQ multiplex PCR assay. TCRdb holds this immuneACCESS table with in-frame rearrangements only. Some clones are missing; in checked studies, unresolved V genes explain under half, and the rest has no known cause. For this sample the table gives around 15,000 clones, of which around 87% were detected only once. Clones ranked in the top ten supply 11% of the sample. In the germline V gene (reference sequence), CDR1 corresponds to SEHNR and CDR2 to FQNEAQ. The CDR3 sequence holds 15 residues, the cysteine and phenylalanine included. Only CDR3 DNA is held: 45 bases, read in frame from base 1. V is trimmed back by 5 bases and J by 7 bases, and the junction contains 9 bases that no gene match accounts for.

As concerns this clone: Its cognate antigen has yet to be identified. Base qualities are not provided; no much larger clone lies one nucleotide away.

Recombination connected TRBV7-9 to TRBJ1-5; 9 junctional bases match TRBD1. Sequenced material: PBMCs. This clonotype originated in a woman between 65 and 79 years old with colorectal cancer. The DNA sequence is as follows: TGTGCCAGCAGCCGCACGGGACAGGGAAGCCAGCCCCAGCATTTT. The resulting protein is CASSRTGQGSQPQHF.